This TCR beta chain was profiled in a study of blood T cell repertoires in COVID-19. During active infection, Seattle patients enrolled and were then monitored through disease. Authors' methods: How many nucleated cells were present was estimated from reference gene primer amplification. Clones were sequenced by immunoSEQ multiplex PCR, and TCRdb holds only the in-frame ones, with some missing. V and J calls and clone size follow that table, whereas D and trimming were derived from the DNA. The sample carries approximately 190,000 clones, 82% recorded once. This CDR3 is built from 14 residues. The germline CDR1 and CDR2 sequences are SGHRS and YFSETQ. Of note for this clone: At one of its ends the junction is not consistent with the germline gene, which may arise from a read error.

The J gene is TRBJ2-7, the V gene TRBV5-1; 9 bases are a match to TRBD1. The specimen sequenced was peripheral blood. The sequence came from a woman aged 55-69 years with COVID-19, enrolled during active disease. CDR3 in amino acids: CASRLGQGTYEQYF. CDR3 DNA: TGCGCCAGCAGGTTGGGACAGGGAACCTACGAGCAGTACTTC.